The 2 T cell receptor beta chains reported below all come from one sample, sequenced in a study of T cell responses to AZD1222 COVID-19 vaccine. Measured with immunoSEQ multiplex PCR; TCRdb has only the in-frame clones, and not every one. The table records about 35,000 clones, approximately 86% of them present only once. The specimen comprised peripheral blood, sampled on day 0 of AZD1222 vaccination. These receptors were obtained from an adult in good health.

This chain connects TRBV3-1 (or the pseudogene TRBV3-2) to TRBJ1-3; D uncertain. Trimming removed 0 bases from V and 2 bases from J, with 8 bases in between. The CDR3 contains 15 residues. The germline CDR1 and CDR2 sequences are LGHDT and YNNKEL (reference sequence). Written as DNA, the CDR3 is TGTGCCAGCAGCCAAGACTTGGTAACTGGAAACACCATATATTTT. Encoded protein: CASSQDLVTGNTIYF.

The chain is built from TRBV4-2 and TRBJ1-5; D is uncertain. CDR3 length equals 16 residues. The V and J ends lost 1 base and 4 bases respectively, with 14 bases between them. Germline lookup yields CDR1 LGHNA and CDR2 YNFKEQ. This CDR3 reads CASSQVIGVQNQPQHF. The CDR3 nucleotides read TGTGCCAGCAGCCAAGTCATCGGGGTCCAGAATCAGCCCCAGCATTTT.